This TCR beta chain was captured by sequencing in a study of memory CD4+ T cells and cytomegalovirus serostatus (dated by TCRdb to about 2019). For context, the study as a whole: The cohort included approximately 35 healthy adults from Belgium, of whom 9 were CMV seropositive and 24 were CMV seronegative. To replicate a published TCR-based CMV serostatus classifier, the study sequenced CD4+ memory TCRbeta repertoires from a Belgian cohort whose cytomegalovirus serostatus was known. What the study reported, not specific to this receptor: Only CD4+CD45RO+ memory cells were sequenced, in contrast to the original study, which included naive and memory CD4+ and CD8+ populations. CMV serostatus prediction reached a median bootstrapped AUC of 0.95 with the original framework and just under 0.93 with a US-trained random forest. Among the 160 or so previously reported CMV-associated TCRbeta sequences, some 70 showed up in the CD4+ memory repertoires, with each one found in between one and five individuals. On the Belgian cohort, the classifier built on the original framework reached a median bootstrapped AUC of about 0.95, with a 95% CI of 0.76-1.00. The results were interpreted as suggesting that the CMV-associated TCR signature is mostly present in the CD4+ memory repertoire.

The Quick-DNA Microprep Kit was used to extract genomic DNA from the sorted cells. TCRbeta DNA was amplified with the immunoSEQ hsTCRbeta kit following the manufacturer's protocol. TCRbeta libraries were sequenced on an Illumina MiSeq instrument. In the source study's methods: Removing out-of-frame sequences left approximately 2,000,000 distinct TCRbeta sequences, an average of around 67,000 per individual. Each individual was scored using the number of some 150 previously reported CMV-associated TCRbeta sequences that the individual carried and the total number of productive distinct TCRbeta sequences. A beta-binomial model was reimplemented in Python, and scikit-learn random forests with default parameters were trained on data from the US cohort. Classifier performance on the Belgian cohort was reported as the median AUC with percentile confidence intervals calculated over 10,000 bootstrap iterations. TCRdb limited this immuneACCESS table to in-frame rearrangements with V and J called. A share of clones is missing; checked studies link under half to unresolved V genes, and the rest is unexplained. V and J calls and clone size are those listed in that table; D and trimming were worked out from the DNA. A total of about 50,000 clones appear in this sample, about 73% of them only once. Jointly, the top ten make up approximately 0.65% of the sample.

The CDR3, from cysteine to phenylalanine, totals 13 residues. The kept DNA is CDR3 alone, 39 bases in frame from the first base. The germline V gene specifies MDHEN as CDR1 and SYDVKM as CDR2. V is cut by 4 bases and J by 3 bases, and the space between the germline ends is 8 bases. Details on this clone: It lacks a known antigen. It has no much larger one-base neighbor in the sample; base qualities were not kept.

A FACSAria II was used to sort memory CD4+ T cells, defined as single viable CD3+CD4+CD8-CD45RO+ cells. CMV serostatus was assessed using a Roche Elecsys assay, by which serum IgG against CMV pp150, pp28, p38 and p52 was detected. Following thawing, total CD4+ T cells were enriched through positive selection using CD4 magnetic microbeads. The samples came from a different study that was designed specifically to examine the CD4+ T cell memory repertoire. Following standard operating procedures, peripheral blood mononuclear cells were isolated and cryopreserved, while serum was kept at -80 degrees C. The staining used CD3-PerCP (BW264/56), CD4-APC (RPA-T4), CD45RO-PE (UCHT1) and CD8-Pacific Orange (3B5) antibodies, and Sytox blue was used to exclude non-viable cells.

Recombination connected TRBV28 to TRBJ2-3; TRBD2 is a possible D gene, resting on 5 matching bases. This receptor was identified in an adult in good health and CMV-seronegative. Sequenced input: memory CD4+ T cells from blood. The nucleotides read TGTGCCAGCAGTTCGGGAACGACAGATACGCAGTATTTT. This gives the protein CASSSGTTDTQYF.